The clone carrying this TCR beta chain was picked up a small number of times. Antigen specificity is unknown. V lost 6 bases and J 6 bases, leaving 21 bases between the germline ends. The CDR3 is 14 amino acids. Germline assignment: CDR1 SQVTM and CDR2 ANQGSEA. The record originates from a study of cytomegalovirus exposure and HLA in healthy donors. Study-wide findings and caveats: Altogether, 160 or so TCR beta chains were recorded as cytomegalovirus-associated. Presence/absence analyses rested on an assumption that sequencing depth was roughly uniform across donors. Upon later analysis, HLA-associated TCR beta chains proved more clonally expanded than other, equally common chains. Some highly shared sequence variants likely arose as a pipeline artifact.

With 60 Vbeta and 13 Jbeta primers, the PCR was carried out. Sequencing used immunoSEQ multiplex PCR; TCRdb keeps in-frame clones, though not all of them. The data show about 100,000 clones, more than 80% seen once. Source material: PBMCs. This TCR came from a young man in good health and CMV-seronegative. The chain has TRBV29-1 and TRBJ2-7; maybe TRBD1 (7 bases). The CDR3 spells CSVRGSGYSGEQYF. The CDR3 coding sequence is TGCAGCGTCAGGGGGAGCGGGTACTCAGGCGAGCAGTACTTC.